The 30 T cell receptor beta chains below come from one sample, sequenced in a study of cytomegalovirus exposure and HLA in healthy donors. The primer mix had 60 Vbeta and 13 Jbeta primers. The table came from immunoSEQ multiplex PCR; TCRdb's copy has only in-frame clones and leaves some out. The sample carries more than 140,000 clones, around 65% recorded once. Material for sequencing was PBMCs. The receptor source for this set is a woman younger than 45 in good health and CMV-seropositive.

The CDR3 protein is CASSLTPGQANTEAFF. CDR3 DNA sequence: TGTGCCAGCAGCCTGACGCCGGGACAAGCGAACACTGAAGCTTTCTTT. This chain connects TRBV2 to TRBJ1-1; maybe TRBD1 (6 bases). The length of the CDR3 is 16 residues. The germline gives CDR1 SNHLY, CDR2 FYNNEI. V was shortened by 6 bases and J by 1 base, with 18 bases between the two germline ends.

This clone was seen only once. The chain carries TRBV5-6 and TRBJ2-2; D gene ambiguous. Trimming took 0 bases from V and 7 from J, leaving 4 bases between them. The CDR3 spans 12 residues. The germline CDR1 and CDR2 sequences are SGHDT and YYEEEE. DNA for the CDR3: TGTGCCAGCAGCTTGGGACTCGGGGAGCTGTTTTTT. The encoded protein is CASSLGLGELFF.

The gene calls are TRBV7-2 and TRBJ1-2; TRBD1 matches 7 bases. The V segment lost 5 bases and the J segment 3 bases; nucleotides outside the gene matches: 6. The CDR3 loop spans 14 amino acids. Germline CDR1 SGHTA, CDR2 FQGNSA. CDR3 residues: CASSLGTGDYGYTF. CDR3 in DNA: TGTGCCAGCAGCCTAGGAACAGGGGACTATGGCTACACCTTC. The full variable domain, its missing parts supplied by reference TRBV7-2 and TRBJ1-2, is GAGVSQSPSNKVTEKGKDVELRCDPISGHTALYWYRQSLGQGLEFLIYFQGNSAPDKSGLPSDRFSAERTGGSVSTLTIQRTQQEDSAVYLCASSLGTGDYGYTFGSGTRLTVV.

Written as DNA, the CDR3 is TGTGCCAGCAGCTACCCGGGACAAGTAGCTAACTATGGCTACACCTTC. It codes for CASSYPGQVANYGYTF. The chain recombines TRBV7-9 with TRBJ1-2; TRBD1 is a possible D gene (6 bases). The ends were cut back, 4 bases at V and 0 bases at J, with 15 bases in the middle. The CDR3 covers 16 residues. Germline V gene sequence: CDR1 SEHNR, CDR2 FQNEAQ (reference sequence).

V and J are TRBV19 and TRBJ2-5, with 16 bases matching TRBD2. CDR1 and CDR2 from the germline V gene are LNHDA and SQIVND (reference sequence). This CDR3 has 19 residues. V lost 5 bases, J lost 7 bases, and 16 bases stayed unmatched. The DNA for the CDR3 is TGTGCCAGTAGTCTCCAAGGGGGACTAGCGGGGGGGGTGGCATTGACCCAGTACTTC. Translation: CASSLQGGLAGGVALTQYF.

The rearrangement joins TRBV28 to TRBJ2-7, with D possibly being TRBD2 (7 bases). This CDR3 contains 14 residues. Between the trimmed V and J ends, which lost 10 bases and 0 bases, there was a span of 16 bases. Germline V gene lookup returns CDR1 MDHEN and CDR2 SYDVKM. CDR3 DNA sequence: TGTGCCACAAAAGCGGGACATACCTCCTACGAGCAGTACTTC. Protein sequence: CATKAGHTSYEQYF.

The CDR3 region has the DNA TGTGCCAGCAGCTTAAAACAGCCGACAGATACGCAGTATTTT. This translates into CASSLKQPTDTQYF. The chain employs TRBV7-2 and TRBJ2-3; no firm D call. V was clipped by 2 bases and J by 3 bases, with 9 bases between them. This CDR3 contains 14 residues. The germline gives CDR1 SGHTA, CDR2 FQGNSA.

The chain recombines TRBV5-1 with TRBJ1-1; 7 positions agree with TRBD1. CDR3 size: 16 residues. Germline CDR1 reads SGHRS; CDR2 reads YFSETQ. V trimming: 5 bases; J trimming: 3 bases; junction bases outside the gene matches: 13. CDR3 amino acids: CASRQGPGEGYTEAFF. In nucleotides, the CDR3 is TGCGCCAGCAGACAGGGGCCCGGAGAGGGGTACACTGAAGCTTTCTTT.

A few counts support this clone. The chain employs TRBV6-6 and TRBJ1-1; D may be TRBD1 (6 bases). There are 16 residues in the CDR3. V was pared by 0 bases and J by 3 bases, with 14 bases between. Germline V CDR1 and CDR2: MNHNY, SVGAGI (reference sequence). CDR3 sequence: CASSYSRGGRDTEAFF. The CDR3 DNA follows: TGTGCCAGCAGTTACTCGAGAGGGGGGAGGGACACTGAAGCTTTCTTT.

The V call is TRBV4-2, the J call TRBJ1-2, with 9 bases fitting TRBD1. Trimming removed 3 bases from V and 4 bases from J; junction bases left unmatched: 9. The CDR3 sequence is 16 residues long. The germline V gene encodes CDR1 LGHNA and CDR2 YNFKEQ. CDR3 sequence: CASSQTGTGKVYGYTF. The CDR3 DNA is TGTGCCAGCAGCCAGACCGGGACAGGGAAGGTCTATGGCTACACCTTC.

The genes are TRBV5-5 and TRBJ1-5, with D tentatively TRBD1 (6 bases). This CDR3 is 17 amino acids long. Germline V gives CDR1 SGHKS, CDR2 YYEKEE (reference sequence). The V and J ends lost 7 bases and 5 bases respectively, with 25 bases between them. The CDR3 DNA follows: TGTGCCAGCTCGAGTGGGAGAGGGGGAACCGTTGATCAGCCCCAGCATTTT. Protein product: CASSSGRGGTVDQPQHF. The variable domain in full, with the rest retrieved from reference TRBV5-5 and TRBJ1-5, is DAGVTQSPTHLIKTRGQQVTLRCSPISGHKSVSWYQQVLGQGPQFIFQYYEKEERGRGNFPDRFSARQFPNYSSELNVNALLLGDSALYLCASSSGRGGTVDQPQHFGDGTRLSIL.

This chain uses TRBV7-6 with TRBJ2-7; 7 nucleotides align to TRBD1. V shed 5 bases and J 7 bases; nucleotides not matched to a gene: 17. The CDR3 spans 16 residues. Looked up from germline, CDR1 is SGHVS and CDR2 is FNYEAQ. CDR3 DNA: TGTGCCAGCAGCCCAGGGGACAGAGCTTTCTCTGGGGAGCAGTACTTC. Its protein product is CASSPGDRAFSGEQYF. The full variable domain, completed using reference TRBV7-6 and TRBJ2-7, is GAGVSQSPRYKVTKRGQDVALRCDPISGHVSLYWYRQALGQGPEFLTYFNYEAQQDKSGLPNDRFSAERPEGSISTLTIQRTEQRDSAMYRCASSPGDRAFSGEQYFGPGTRLTVT.

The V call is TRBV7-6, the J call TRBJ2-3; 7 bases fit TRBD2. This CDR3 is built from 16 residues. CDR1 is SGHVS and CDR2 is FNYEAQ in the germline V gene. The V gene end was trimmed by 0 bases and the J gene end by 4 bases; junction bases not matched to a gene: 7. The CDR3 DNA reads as TGTGCCAGCAGCTTAGCGAGGTTAGCGGGCCCAGATACGCAGTATTTT. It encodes CASSLARLAGPDTQYF.

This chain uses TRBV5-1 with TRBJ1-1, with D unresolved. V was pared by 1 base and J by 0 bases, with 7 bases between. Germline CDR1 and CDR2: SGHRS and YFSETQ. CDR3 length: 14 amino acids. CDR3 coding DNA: TGCGCCAGCAGCTTGTACAGCCTGAACACTGAAGCTTTCTTT. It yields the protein CASSLYSLNTEAFF.

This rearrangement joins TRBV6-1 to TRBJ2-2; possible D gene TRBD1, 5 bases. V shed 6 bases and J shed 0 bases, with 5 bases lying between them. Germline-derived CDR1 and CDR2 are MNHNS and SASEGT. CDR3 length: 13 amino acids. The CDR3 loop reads CASRGPNTGELFF. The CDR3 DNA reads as TGTGCCAGCAGGGGGCCGAACACCGGGGAGCTGTTTTTT.

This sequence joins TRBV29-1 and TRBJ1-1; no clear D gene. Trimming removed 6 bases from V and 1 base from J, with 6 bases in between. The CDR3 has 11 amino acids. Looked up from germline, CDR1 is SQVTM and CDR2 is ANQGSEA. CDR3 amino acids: CSVQKNTEAFF. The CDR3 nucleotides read TGCAGCGTACAGAAGAACACTGAAGCTTTCTTT.

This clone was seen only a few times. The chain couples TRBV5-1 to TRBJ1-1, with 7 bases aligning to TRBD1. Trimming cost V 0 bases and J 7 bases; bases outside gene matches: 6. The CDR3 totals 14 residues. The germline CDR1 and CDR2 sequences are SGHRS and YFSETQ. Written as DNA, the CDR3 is TGCGCCAGCAGCTTGGAAGATGGGACAGTTGAAGCTTTCTTT. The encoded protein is CASSLEDGTVEAFF.

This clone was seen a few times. The chain's CDR3 is CASSYSRGGWYGYTF. The CDR3 coding sequence is TGTGCCAGCAGTTACTCACGGGGGGGGTGGTATGGCTACACCTTC. The chain joins TRBV6-7 to TRBJ1-2; D possibly corresponds to TRBD1 (5 bases). TRBV6-7 is identified as an open reading frame with a role that is uncertain. V was trimmed by 0 bases and J by 5 bases, leaving 13 bases between them. There are 15 residues in the CDR3.

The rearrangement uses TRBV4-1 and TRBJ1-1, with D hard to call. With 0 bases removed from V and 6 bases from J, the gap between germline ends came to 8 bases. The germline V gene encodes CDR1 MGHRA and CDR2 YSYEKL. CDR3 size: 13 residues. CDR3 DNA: TGCGCCAGCAGCCAAGAGAGATGGTCTGAAGCTTTCTTT. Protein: CASSQERWSEAFF.

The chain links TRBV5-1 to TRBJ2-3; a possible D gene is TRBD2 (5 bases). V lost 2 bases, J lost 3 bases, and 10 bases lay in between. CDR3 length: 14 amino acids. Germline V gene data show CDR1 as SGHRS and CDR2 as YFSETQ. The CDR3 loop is CASSFLGGTDTQYF. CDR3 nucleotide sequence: TGCGCCAGCAGCTTTCTCGGAGGAACAGATACGCAGTATTTT.

The CDR3 spells CASSAGYMDTGELFF. The CDR3 DNA is TGTGCCAGCTCGGCAGGGTATATGGACACCGGGGAGCTGTTTTTT. The chain is built from TRBV6-4 and TRBJ2-2, with D perhaps matching TRBD1 (5 bases). The germline CDR1 and CDR2 sequences are MRHNA and SNTAGT. V was pared by 8 bases and J by 3 bases, with 16 bases between. The CDR3 is made up of 15 amino acids.

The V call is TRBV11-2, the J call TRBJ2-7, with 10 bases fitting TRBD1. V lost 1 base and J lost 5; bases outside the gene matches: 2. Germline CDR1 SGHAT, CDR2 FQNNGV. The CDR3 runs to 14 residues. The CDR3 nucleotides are TGTGCCAGCAGCTTAGGACAGGGGGCGGACGAGCAGTACTTC. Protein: CASSLGQGADEQYF.

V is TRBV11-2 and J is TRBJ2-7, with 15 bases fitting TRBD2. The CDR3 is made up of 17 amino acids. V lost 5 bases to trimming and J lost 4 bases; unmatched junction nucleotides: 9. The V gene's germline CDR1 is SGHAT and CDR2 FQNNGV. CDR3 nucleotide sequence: TGTGCCAGCAGCCCGAGTTTCGGGACTAGCGGGAGGTACGAGCAGTACTTC. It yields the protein CASSPSFGTSGRYEQYF.

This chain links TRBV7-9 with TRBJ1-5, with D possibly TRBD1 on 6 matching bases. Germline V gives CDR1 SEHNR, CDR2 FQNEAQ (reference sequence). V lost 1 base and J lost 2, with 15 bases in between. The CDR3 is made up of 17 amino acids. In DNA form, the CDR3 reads TGTGCCAGCAGCTTAGGGTCGGCACAGGGACGCAATCAGCCCCAGCATTTT. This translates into CASSLGSAQGRNQPQHF.

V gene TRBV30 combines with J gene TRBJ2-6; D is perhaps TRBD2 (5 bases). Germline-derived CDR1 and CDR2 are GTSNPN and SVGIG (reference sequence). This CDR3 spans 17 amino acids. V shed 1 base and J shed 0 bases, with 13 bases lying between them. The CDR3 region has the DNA TGTGCCTGGAGTGCCTGGGAGTCGGGCTCTGGGGCCAACGTCCTGACTTTC. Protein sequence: CAWSAWESGSGANVLTF.

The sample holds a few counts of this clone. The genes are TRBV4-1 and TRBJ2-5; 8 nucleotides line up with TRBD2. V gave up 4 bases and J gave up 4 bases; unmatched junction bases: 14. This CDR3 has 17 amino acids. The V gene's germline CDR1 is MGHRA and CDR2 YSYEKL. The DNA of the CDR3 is TGCGCCAGCAGCCGTGGTTGGCAGCGGGAGCTCGGAGAGACCCAGTACTTC. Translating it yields CASSRGWQRELGETQYF.

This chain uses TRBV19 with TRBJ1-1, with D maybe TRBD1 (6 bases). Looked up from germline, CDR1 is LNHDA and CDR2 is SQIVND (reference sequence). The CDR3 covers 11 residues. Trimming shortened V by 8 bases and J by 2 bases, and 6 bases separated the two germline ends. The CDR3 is CASGGNTEAFF. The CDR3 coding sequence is TGTGCCAGTGGGGGCAACACTGAAGCTTTCTTT.

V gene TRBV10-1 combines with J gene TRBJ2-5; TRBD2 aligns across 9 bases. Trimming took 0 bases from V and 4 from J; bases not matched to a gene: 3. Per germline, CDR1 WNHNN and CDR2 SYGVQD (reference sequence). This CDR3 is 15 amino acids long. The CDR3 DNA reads TGCGCCAGCAGTGAGTCGAGTAGCGGGAGAGAGACCCAGTACTTC. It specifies CASSESSSGRETQYF.

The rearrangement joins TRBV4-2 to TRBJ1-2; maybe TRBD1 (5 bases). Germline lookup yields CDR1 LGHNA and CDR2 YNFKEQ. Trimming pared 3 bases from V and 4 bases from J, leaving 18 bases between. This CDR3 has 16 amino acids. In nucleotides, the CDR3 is TGTGCCAGCAGCCACCGAGGTGCGACAGTCCCCTATGGCTACACCTTC. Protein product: CASSHRGATVPYGYTF.

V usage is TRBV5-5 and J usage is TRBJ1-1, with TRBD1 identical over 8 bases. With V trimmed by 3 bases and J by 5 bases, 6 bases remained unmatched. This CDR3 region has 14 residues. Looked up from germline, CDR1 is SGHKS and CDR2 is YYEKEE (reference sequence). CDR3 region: CASSSRGLGTEAFF. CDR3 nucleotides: TGTGCCAGCAGCTCCAGGGGGCTGGGAACTGAAGCTTTCTTT.